Presented here are 26 T cell receptor beta chains from one specimen sequenced in a study of radiotherapy plus CTLA-4 blockade in lung cancer. Produced via immunoSEQ multiplex PCR; TCRdb's table is partial and in-frame only. This table has some 66,000 clones, over 75% appearing once. The sequences come from peripheral blood, collected from a patient treated with radiotherapy plus ipilimumab. The receptors derive from a human donor with non-small cell lung cancer who had a partial response to radiotherapy plus ipilimumab.

The CDR3 nucleotides read TGTGCCAGCAGCGCCAGACAGGGGGCGGCTAGCGGTGGGGGGACCCAGTACTTC. Protein sequence: CASSARQGAASGGGTQYF. The rearrangement links TRBV7-8 to TRBJ2-5, with 10 bases matching TRBD1. The CDR3 spans 18 residues. Germline V gene data show CDR1 as SGHVS and CDR2 as FQNEAQ. The V gene end was trimmed by 5 bases and the J gene end by 7 bases; junction bases not matched to a gene: 19.

This clone was counted a few times. The chain is built from TRBV7-3 and TRBJ2-1, with 10 bases lining up with TRBD2. Germline V gene lookup returns CDR1 SGHTA and CDR2 FQGTGA. V gave up 4 bases and J gave up 2 bases; unmatched junction bases: 2. The CDR3 totals 15 residues. For the CDR3, the DNA is TGTGCCAGCAGCTCGACTAGCGGGCCCTACAATGAGCAGTTCTTC. It is translated as CASSSTSGPYNEQFF.

This chain joins TRBV11-2 and TRBJ1-3; D gene ambiguous. The CDR3 extends over 14 amino acids. Trimming cost V 0 bases and J 7 bases, with 10 bases left between them. The germline CDR1 and CDR2 sequences are SGHAT and FQNNGV. DNA for the CDR3: TGTGCCAGCAGCTTAGATCCGGCTAGTAACACCATATATTTT. This encodes CASSLDPASNTIYF.

The CDR3 is CASSSQGGGSETQYF. The CDR3 coding sequence is TGTGCCAGCAGCTCCCAGGGTGGGGGGTCAGAGACCCAGTACTTC. This chain joins TRBV7-2 and TRBJ2-5; tentatively, D is TRBD2 (6 bases). CDR1 and CDR2 (germline): SGHTA, FQGNSA. V dropped 4 bases and J dropped 4 bases, with 16 bases sitting between them. This CDR3 comprises 15 residues.

The chain joins TRBV12-1 to TRBJ2-7; TRBD1, as called in the table, went unchecked against the DNA. TRBV12-1 is shown as a pseudogene. The length of the CDR3 is 16 residues. The CDR3 spells CASSPGGGREAYEQYF. Written as DNA, the CDR3 is TGTGCCAGCAGCCCCGGTGGGGGCAGGGAAGCCTACGAGCAGTACTTC.

The rearrangement uses TRBV5-1 and TRBJ1-1; 8 positions match TRBD1. The CDR3 loop spans 14 amino acids. Trimming took 4 bases from V and 3 from J; bases not matched to a gene: 5. Germline V gene sequence: CDR1 SGHRS, CDR2 YFSETQ. The CDR3 nucleotides read TGCGCCAGCAGCGAATACAGGGGGGACACTGAAGCTTTCTTT. It translates to CASSEYRGDTEAFF.

This sequence joins TRBV11-3 and TRBJ2-1; no clear D gene. V lost 3 bases to trimming and J lost 5 bases, with 2 bases between them. The CDR3 extends over 11 amino acids. Germline V gene lookup returns CDR1 SGHNT and CDR2 YENEEA. The CDR3: CASSFDNEQFF. For the CDR3, the DNA is TGTGCCAGCAGCTTCGACAATGAGCAGTTCTTC.

The table lists this clone with a count of one. This sequence joins TRBV2 and TRBJ1-2, with a possible D match to TRBD1 (5 bases). Germline V gene sequence: CDR1 SNHLY, CDR2 FYNNEI. This CDR3 has 13 amino acids. Trimming removed 4 bases from V and 13 bases from J, with 19 bases in between. CDR3 loop: CASSATDPSGGTF. CDR3 nucleotides: TGTGCCAGCAGTGCGACAGACCCCTCGGGTGGCACCTTC. The variable domain in full, with the rest retrieved from reference TRBV2 and TRBJ1-2, is EPEVTQTPSHQVTQMGQEVILRCVPISNHLYFYWYRQILGQKVEFLVSFYNNEISEKSEIFDDQFSVERPDGSNFTLKIRSTKLEDSAMYFCASSATDPSGGTFGSGTRLTVV.

The V gene is TRBV5-5, the J gene TRBJ2-1; 11 bases are a match to TRBD2. This CDR3 spans 17 amino acids. Trimming at V came to 4 bases and at J to 4 bases, leaving 10 bases not matched to a gene. Germline values: CDR1 SGHKS, CDR2 YYEKEE (reference sequence). The CDR3 protein is CASSPRVAGGTYNEQFF. The CDR3 region has the DNA TGTGCCAGCAGCCCAAGGGTAGCGGGAGGGACGTACAATGAGCAGTTCTTC.

The V call is TRBV2, the J call TRBJ2-2, with D perhaps matching TRBD2 (6 bases). Trimming removed 8 bases at V and 6 bases at J, with 19 bases between. The CDR3 sequence is 15 residues long. Germline values: CDR1 SNHLY, CDR2 FYNNEI. CDR3 coding DNA: TGTGCCAGCTCAAACCGAGGGACTCCCCCCGGGGAGCTGTTTTTT. Translating it yields CASSNRGTPPGELFF.

The table lists this clone with a few counts. This chain uses TRBV10-2 with TRBJ2-7; a weak D match, TRBD2 (6 bases). Germline V CDR1 and CDR2: WSHSY, SAAADI. The CDR3 has 12 residues. With 7 bases removed from V and 3 bases from J, the gap between germline ends came to 10 bases. Here the CDR3 reads CASTGGGYEQYF. The CDR3 nucleotides read TGCGCCAGCACTGGGGGAGGCTACGAGCAGTACTTC.

The chain has TRBV29-1 and TRBJ2-7; the match to TRBD2 covers 13 bases. With 6 bases clipped from V and 0 bases from J, the junction kept 11 bases outside the gene matches. Germline CDR1 and CDR2: SQVTM and ANQGSEA. The CDR3 length is 17 residues. For the CDR3, the DNA is TGCAGCGTGACGACGAGGGGACTAGCGGGGATCTCCTACGAGCAGTACTTC. Its protein product is CSVTTRGLAGISYEQYF.

The genes are TRBV28 and TRBJ2-2, with unresolved D. CDR3 length: 11 residues. Germline V gives CDR1 MDHEN, CDR2 SYDVKM. The ends were cut back, 6 bases at V and 7 bases at J, with 6 bases in the middle. CDR3 DNA: TGTGCCAGCAGAGACAACGGGGAGCTGTTTTTT. This sequence encodes CASRDNGELFF.

The CDR3 DNA sequence: TGTGCCAGCACTCCTGTAGGGGCCAACGTCCTGACTTTC. Protein sequence: CASTPVGANVLTF. The chain recombines TRBV27 with TRBJ2-6; no definite D call. Trimming stripped 7 bases from V and 4 bases from J, with 8 bases between. The CDR3 loop spans 13 amino acids. Germline-derived CDR1 and CDR2 are MNHEY and SMNVEV (reference sequence).

The CDR3 spells CSSAQGLAADNEQFF. CDR3 sequence (DNA): TGTTCGTCTGCGCAAGGACTAGCGGCAGACAATGAGCAGTTCTTC. The chain links TRBV28 to TRBJ2-1; 10 bases are a match to TRBD2. The CDR3 runs 15 residues. From germline, CDR1 is MDHEN and CDR2 SYDVKM.

The rearrangement uses TRBV10-3 and TRBJ1-1, with D possibly TRBD1 on 5 matching bases. There are 15 residues in the CDR3. V lost 2 bases and J 3 bases, leaving 13 bases between the germline ends. Germline CDR1 and CDR2: ENHRY and SYGVKD. CDR3 DNA: TGTGCCATCAGTGAGGGGGGGGGTTGGGACACTGAAGCTTTCTTT. This gives the protein CAISEGGGWDTEAFF.

The CDR3 DNA reads as TGCGCCAGCAGCTTGGCCACAGGGATTACAGATACGCAGTATTTT. As protein: CASSLATGITDTQYF. The chain links TRBV5-1 to TRBJ2-3, with D maybe TRBD1 (6 bases). V was cut by 0 bases and J by 3 bases, with 11 bases left in between. This CDR3 is built from 15 residues. The germline gives CDR1 SGHRS, CDR2 YFSETQ.

The gene calls are TRBV7-9 and TRBJ1-5, with 7 bases lining up with TRBD1. Germline V gene sequence: CDR1 SEHNR, CDR2 FQNEAQ (reference sequence). V gave up 6 bases and J gave up 6 bases; unmatched junction bases: 8. The length of the CDR3 is 14 residues. The CDR3 DNA follows: TGTGCCAGCAGTCTGACAGGGCAAGGTCAGCCCCAGCATTTT. Translating gives CASSLTGQGQPQHF.

The chain is built from TRBV25-1 and TRBJ2-1; TRBD1 aligns across 8 bases. The germline V gene encodes CDR1 MGHDK and CDR2 SYGVNS. The CDR3 loop spans 15 amino acids. V lost 7 bases to trimming and J lost 5 bases; unmatched junction nucleotides: 10. The CDR3 loop reads CASTRSGGPHNEQFF. For the CDR3, the DNA is TGTGCCAGCACCCGCTCAGGGGGCCCCCACAATGAGCAGTTCTTC.

The chain uses TRBV15 and TRBJ2-1; TRBD1 agrees at 8 bases. The junction had 4 bases not matched to a gene; V was cut back by 1 base and J by 5 bases. The CDR3 totals 15 residues. The germline V gene encodes CDR1 LNHNV and CDR2 YYDKDF (reference sequence). CDR3 DNA sequence: TGTGCCACCAGCAGAGGGACAGGGCTAAACAATGAGCAGTTCTTC. The encoded protein is CATSRGTGLNNEQFF. Full variable domain (missing parts from reference TRBV15 and TRBJ2-1): DAMVIQNPRYQVTQFGKPVTLSCSQTLNHNVMYWYQQKSSQAPKLLFHYYDKDFNNEADTPDNFQSRRPNTSFCFLDIRSPGLGDTAMYLCATSRGTGLNNEQFFGPGTRLTVL.

CDR3 amino acids: CASSDPGWTDTQYF. Written as DNA, the CDR3 is TGTGCCAGCAGTGATCCGGGTTGGACAGATACGCAGTATTTT. The V and J genes are TRBV2 and TRBJ2-3; D call uncertain. With 3 bases removed from V and 3 bases from J, the gap between germline ends came to 10 bases. The CDR3 length is 14 residues. Per germline, CDR1 SNHLY and CDR2 FYNNEI.

The rearrangement uses TRBV7-2 and TRBJ2-1, with 11 bases that match TRBD2. Germline assignment: CDR1 SGHTA and CDR2 FQGNSA. The CDR3 is 16 amino acids. V shed 6 bases, J shed 4 bases, and the junction held 8 bases outside the gene matches. The CDR3 loop is CASSHLGTSGYNEQFF. The CDR3 bases are TGTGCCAGCAGTCATCTAGGGACTAGCGGATACAATGAGCAGTTCTTC.

The rearrangement uses TRBV5-6 and TRBJ1-2; no clear D gene. The V end lost 2 bases, the J end lost 1 base, and 6 bases lay between the germline ends. Germline CDR1 reads SGHDT; CDR2 reads YYEEEE. The CDR3 contains 13 residues. The CDR3 is CASSLESNYGYTF. CDR3 DNA: TGTGCCAGCAGCTTAGAGAGTAACTATGGCTACACCTTC.

The chain couples TRBV29-1 to TRBJ1-3, with D tentatively TRBD1 (5 bases). The CDR3 is 12 residues long. Germline CDR1 is SQVTM and CDR2 is ANQGSEA. Trimming left V 0 bases short and J 7 bases short, with 7 bases between. This chain's CDR3 is CSVEEGANTIYF. CDR3 DNA: TGCAGCGTTGAAGAAGGGGCGAACACCATATATTTT.

This chain uses TRBV7-3 with TRBJ2-7; 7 nucleotides match TRBD2. This CDR3 has 11 amino acids. Germline values: CDR1 SGHTA, CDR2 FQGTGA. V shed 5 bases and J 12 bases; nucleotides not matched to a gene: 7. The CDR3 loop reads CASSTSATRYF. The CDR3 DNA follows: TGTGCCAGCAGCACTAGCGCCACAAGGTACTTC.

The V call is TRBV27, the J call TRBJ1-2, with 9 bases aligning to TRBD1. J lost 2 bases, V lost 2 bases, and 0 bases had no gene match. The germline CDR1 and CDR2 sequences are MNHEY and SMNVEV (reference sequence). The CDR3 spans 14 residues. CDR3 in amino acids: CASSLGQGNYGYTF. DNA of the CDR3: TGTGCCAGCAGTTTAGGACAGGGGAACTATGGCTACACCTTC.